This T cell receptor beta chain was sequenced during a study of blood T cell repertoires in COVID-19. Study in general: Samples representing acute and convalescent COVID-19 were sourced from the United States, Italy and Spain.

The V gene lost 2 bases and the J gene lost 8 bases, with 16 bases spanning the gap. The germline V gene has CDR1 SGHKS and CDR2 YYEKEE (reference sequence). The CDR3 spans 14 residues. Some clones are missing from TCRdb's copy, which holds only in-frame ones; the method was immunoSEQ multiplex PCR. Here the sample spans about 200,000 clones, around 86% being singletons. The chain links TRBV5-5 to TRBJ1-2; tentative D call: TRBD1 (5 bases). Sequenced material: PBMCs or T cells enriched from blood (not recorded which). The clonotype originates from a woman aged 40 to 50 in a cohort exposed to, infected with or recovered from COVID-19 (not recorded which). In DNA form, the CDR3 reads TGTGCCAGCAGCTTCCTGTATTCTCCAGGGGGCTACACCTTC. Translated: CASSFLYSPGGYTF.